This is a list of T cell receptor beta chains from one sample in a study of cytomegalovirus exposure and HLA in healthy donors. Sequencing was performed with immunoSEQ multiplex PCR; in TCRdb, only in-frame clones are kept and a portion is missing. The sample lists around 100,000 clones; 78% were seen once. Sequenced sample: PBMCs. Source of these receptors: a woman in her thirties or forties in good health and CMV-seropositive. The CDR3 runs from the conserved cysteine through the conserved F or W. A D gene is named only where the DNA matches it firmly. Clone size is stated in some rows and not others, as once, few, many or a class when expanded.

j_gene: TRBJ2-3
abundance: -
d_gene: -
v_gene: TRBV27
CDR3nt: TGTGCCAGCAGTCCTCCACCCCTAAAGACAGATACGCAGTATTTT
CDR3aa: CASSPPPLKTDTQYF

j_gene: TRBJ1-2
abundance: -
d_gene: -
v_gene: TRBV27
CDR3nt: TGTGCCAGCAGTTTGGAGGGAAATTATGGCTACACCTTC
CDR3aa: CASSLEGNYGYTF

j_gene: TRBJ2-7
abundance: few
d_gene: -
v_gene: TRBV9
CDR3nt: TGTGCCAGCAGCGTAGCTCCAGGGGACTACGAGCAGTACTTC
CDR3aa: CASSVAPGDYEQYF

j_gene: TRBJ2-7
abundance: -
d_gene: -
v_gene: TRBV27
CDR3nt: TGTGACAGCAGTTTTGGCAGGGGCTATAACTACGAGCAGTACTTC
CDR3aa: CDSSFGRGYNYEQYF

j_gene: TRBJ1-6
abundance: once
d_gene: TRBD1
v_gene: TRBV19
CDR3nt: TGTGCCAGTAGTACGCCCAACCGGGACAGGGTAGACGATTCACCCCTCCACTTT
CDR3aa: CASSTPNRDRVDDSPLHF

j_gene: TRBJ2-5
abundance: -
d_gene: -
v_gene: TRBV15
CDR3nt: TGTGCCACCAGCAGAGTCGGGGGTCAAGAGACCCAGTACTTC
CDR3aa: CATSRVGGQETQYF

j_gene: TRBJ2-3
abundance: -
d_gene: TRBD2
v_gene: TRBV5-1
CDR3nt: TGCGCCAGCAGCACCGGGACTAGCGGGATGCTTGCGCAGTATTTT
CDR3aa: CASSTGTSGMLAQYF

j_gene: TRBJ2-5
abundance: -
d_gene: TRBD2
v_gene: TRBV19
CDR3nt: TGTGCCAGTAGACTAGCGGGGGGGGTGGGGGAGACCCAGTACTTC
CDR3aa: CASRLAGGVGETQYF

j_gene: TRBJ2-3
abundance: -
d_gene: TRBD2
v_gene: TRBV18
CDR3nt: TGTGCCAGCTCACCACAACGGGGACTAGCGGGAGCTGATACGCAGTATTTT
CDR3aa: CASSPQRGLAGADTQYF

j_gene: TRBJ2-5
abundance: -
d_gene: TRBD2
v_gene: TRBV2
CDR3nt: TGTGCCAGCAGTGAAGCCCGACTAGCGGGAGGCTGGAGCAACCAAGAGACCCAGTACTTC
CDR3aa: CASSEARLAGGWSNQETQYF

j_gene: TRBJ2-3
abundance: -
d_gene: TRBD2
v_gene: TRBV5-4
CDR3nt: TGTGCCAGCAGACACGCGGGGGGCACAGATACGCAGTATTTT
CDR3aa: CASRHAGGTDTQYF

j_gene: TRBJ2-7
abundance: -
d_gene: -
v_gene: TRBV30
CDR3nt: TGTGCCCTAGAGGTGGGTTACGAGCAGTACTTC
CDR3aa: CALEVGYEQYF

j_gene: TRBJ1-5
abundance: -
d_gene: -
v_gene: TRBV18
CDR3nt: TGTGCCAGCTCACCTTCGTGGCCTGATAATCAGCCCCAGCATTTT
CDR3aa: CASSPSWPDNQPQHF

j_gene: TRBJ2-1
abundance: -
d_gene: -
v_gene: TRBV2
CDR3nt: TGTGCCAGCAGTGGTCCAGGTGGGTCCTACAATGAGCAGTTCTTC
CDR3aa: CASSGPGGSYNEQFF

j_gene: TRBJ2-7
abundance: -
d_gene: TRBD1
v_gene: TRBV10-3
CDR3nt: TGTGCCATCAGTGTGGAACAGGGGGCCTACGAGCAGTACTTC
CDR3aa: CAISVEQGAYEQYF

j_gene: TRBJ2-2
abundance: -
d_gene: -
v_gene: TRBV4-1
CDR3nt: TGCGCCAGCAGCCAAGATTGGGGGGCCGGGGAGCTGTTTTTT
CDR3aa: CASSQDWGAGELFF

j_gene: TRBJ2-1
abundance: -
d_gene: -
v_gene: TRBV14
CDR3nt: TGTGCCAGTAGCCAGCAACTAGGGGGCAATGAGCAGTTCTTC
CDR3aa: CASSQQLGGNEQFF

j_gene: TRBJ1-2
abundance: -
d_gene: -
v_gene: TRBV27
CDR3nt: TGTGCCAGCAGCCTAGGGGGTCCGGGGAACTATGGCTACACCTTC
CDR3aa: CASSLGGPGNYGYTF

j_gene: TRBJ2-7
abundance: -
d_gene: -
v_gene: TRBV11-1
CDR3nt: TGTGCCAGCAGCTTAGCTACAGGCTACGAGCAGTACTTC
CDR3aa: CASSLATGYEQYF

j_gene: TRBJ2-4
abundance: few
d_gene: -
v_gene: TRBV5-1
CDR3nt: TGCGCCAGCAGCCAGGAGGGCAAAAACATTCAGTACTTC
CDR3aa: CASSQEGKNIQYF

j_gene: TRBJ1-1
abundance: -
d_gene: -
v_gene: TRBV6-5
CDR3nt: TGTGCCAGCAGTTACTCGGACAGTGGCACTGAAGCTTTCTTT
CDR3aa: CASSYSDSGTEAFF

j_gene: TRBJ2-7
abundance: -
d_gene: TRBD1
v_gene: TRBV25-1
CDR3nt: TGTGCCAGCAGCTGGGACAGGGGACTCGATGAGCAGTACTTC
CDR3aa: CASSWDRGLDEQYF

j_gene: TRBJ1-5
abundance: -
d_gene: TRBD1
v_gene: TRBV19
CDR3nt: TGTGCCAGTAGTTCCCGACAGGGGGGATATGGCAATCAGCCCCAGCATTTT
CDR3aa: CASSSRQGGYGNQPQHF

j_gene: TRBJ2-1
abundance: -
d_gene: -
v_gene: TRBV7-2
CDR3nt: TGTGCCAGCAGTCTGGGGGGGCAGGGTACCTACAATGAGCAGTTCTTC
CDR3aa: CASSLGGQGTYNEQFF

j_gene: TRBJ2-3
abundance: few
d_gene: TRBD2
v_gene: TRBV28
CDR3nt: TGTGCCAGCAGTCTTCTTGGCGGGAGGGTTGGGGCAGATACGCAGTATTTT
CDR3aa: CASSLLGGRVGADTQYF

j_gene: TRBJ2-3
abundance: once
d_gene: TRBD2
v_gene: TRBV29-1
CDR3nt: TGCAGCGAGAGGGGGGGGACTAGTGCAGATACGCAGTATTTT
CDR3aa: CSERGGTSADTQYF

j_gene: TRBJ2-1
abundance: -
d_gene: -
v_gene: TRBV6-4
CDR3nt: TGTGCCAGCAGTGACGGCGGCAATGAGCAGTTCTTC
CDR3aa: CASSDGGNEQFF

j_gene: TRBJ2-5
abundance: few
d_gene: -
v_gene: TRBV19
CDR3nt: TGTGCCACCCATGGCTGGGACACTCAAGAGACCCAGTACTTC
CDR3aa: CATHGWDTQETQYF

j_gene: TRBJ2-3
abundance: few
d_gene: TRBD2
v_gene: TRBV7-2
CDR3nt: TGTGCCAGCAGCCTAAGGACTAGCGGGATTAGCACAGATACGCAGTATTTT
CDR3aa: CASSLRTSGISTDTQYF

j_gene: TRBJ1-4
abundance: once
d_gene: -
v_gene: TRBV5-1
CDR3nt: TGCGCCAGCAGCTCCGGAAGATCAGGGGAAAAACTGTTTTTT
CDR3aa: CASSSGRSGEKLFF

j_gene: TRBJ2-7
abundance: few
d_gene: TRBD1
v_gene: TRBV6-6
CDR3nt: TGTGCCAGCAGTTACTCGCCGGGACAGGGCTACGAGCAGTACTTC
CDR3aa: CASSYSPGQGYEQYF

j_gene: TRBJ1-5
abundance: -
d_gene: -
v_gene: TRBV19
CDR3nt: TGTGCCAGTAGTAGGGGAGGGGGAATTAGCAATCAGCCCCAGCATTTT
CDR3aa: CASSRGGGISNQPQHF

j_gene: TRBJ1-2
abundance: -
d_gene: TRBD1
v_gene: TRBV27
CDR3nt: TGTGCCAGCAGGTTGCAGGGGGCAGTAGGCTACACCTTC
CDR3aa: CASRLQGAVGYTF

j_gene: TRBJ2-7
abundance: -
d_gene: TRBD1
v_gene: TRBV27
CDR3nt: TGTGCCAGCAGTTTGTCCGGGACAGGGGTCCCCTACGAGCAGTACTTC
CDR3aa: CASSLSGTGVPYEQYF

j_gene: TRBJ1-1
abundance: -
d_gene: -
v_gene: TRBV5-6
CDR3nt: TGTGCCAGCAGCTTGCTCGTTGCTGAAGCTTTCTTT
CDR3aa: CASSLLVAEAFF

j_gene: TRBJ2-1
abundance: -
d_gene: -
v_gene: TRBV6-1
CDR3nt: TGTGCCAGCAGGCCAGCGGTTGGCTCCTACAATGAGCAGTTCTTC
CDR3aa: CASRPAVGSYNEQFF

j_gene: TRBJ2-7
abundance: -
d_gene: -
v_gene: TRBV21-1
CDR3nt: TGTGCCAGCAGCAGGGACAGGGATTTGGCGGGAGGGCCTCCTGGGTACGAGCAGTACTTC
CDR3aa: CASSRDRDLAGGPPGYEQYF

j_gene: TRBJ2-2
abundance: -
d_gene: TRBD2
v_gene: TRBV7-3
CDR3nt: TGTGCCAGCAGCTTAACTAGCGGGAGGGCCGCCGGGGAGCTGTTTTTT
CDR3aa: CASSLTSGRAAGELFF

j_gene: TRBJ1-2
abundance: -
d_gene: -
v_gene: TRBV27
CDR3nt: TGTGCCAGCAGGCCCTCCGCGGCTAACTATGGCTACACCTTC
CDR3aa: CASRPSAANYGYTF

j_gene: TRBJ1-1
abundance: -
d_gene: -
v_gene: TRBV27
CDR3nt: TGTGCCAGCAGTTTAAATCGCCGCGGAGGCACTGAAGCTTTCTTT
CDR3aa: CASSLNRRGGTEAFF

j_gene: TRBJ1-1
abundance: -
d_gene: -
v_gene: TRBV4-3
CDR3nt: TGCGCCAGCAGCCAAGATCGATCCCCCGCGACTGAAGCTTTCTTT
CDR3aa: CASSQDRSPATEAFF

j_gene: TRBJ2-2
abundance: few
d_gene: TRBD2
v_gene: TRBV7-3
CDR3nt: TGTGCCAGCAGCTTCGACGCTAGCGGGAGAACCCACGGCGGGGAGCTGTTTTTT
CDR3aa: CASSFDASGRTHGGELFF

j_gene: TRBJ1-3
abundance: few
d_gene: -
v_gene: TRBV25-1
CDR3nt: TGTGCCAGCAGTGATTGGACTGAATTCTCTGGAAACACCATATATTTT
CDR3aa: CASSDWTEFSGNTIYF

j_gene: TRBJ2-1
abundance: -
d_gene: TRBD1
v_gene: TRBV7-2
CDR3nt: TGTGCCAGCAGCTCCGAGACAGGACCGGGACAGGGGGCGTATGAGCAGTTCTTC
CDR3aa: CASSSETGPGQGAYEQFF

j_gene: TRBJ2-7
abundance: -
d_gene: -
v_gene: TRBV7-3
CDR3nt: TGTGCCAGCAGCTTCGCCTCCCAGGGCCCCTACGAGCAGTACTTC
CDR3aa: CASSFASQGPYEQYF

j_gene: TRBJ2-3
abundance: -
d_gene: -
v_gene: TRBV6-6
CDR3nt: TGTGCCAGCAGCGGGAGACAAAGCACAGATACGCAGTATTTT
CDR3aa: CASSGRQSTDTQYF

j_gene: TRBJ2-2
abundance: -
d_gene: TRBD2
v_gene: TRBV7-9
CDR3nt: TGTGCCAGCAGGCCGGGACTAGAACCTACCGGGGAGCTGTTTTTT
CDR3aa: CASRPGLEPTGELFF

j_gene: TRBJ2-1
abundance: -
d_gene: TRBD1
v_gene: TRBV6-6
CDR3nt: TGTGCCAGCAGGGGGACGGGACAGGGCTACAATGAGCAGTTCTTC
CDR3aa: CASRGTGQGYNEQFF